The sequence of this TCR beta chain was determined in a study of T cells in Graves' hyperthyroidism and ophthalmopathy. About the research overall: It was at initial diagnosis, before any treatment, that peripheral blood was collected. Whole-study findings and limits: Stable hyperthyroidism was told apart from ophthalmopathy by a model built on 13 V-J features. Expanded thyroid clonotypes (above 0.001) were mostly also found in blood.

Germline V gene lookup returns CDR1 SGHRS and CDR2 YFSETQ. This CDR3 contains 14 residues. The ends were cut back, 2 bases at V and 3 bases at J, with 11 bases in the middle. PBMCs were derived from under 13 ml fresh peripheral blood. This clonotype was counted ten times or more. Its matching antigen is unknown. Using RNA transcripts as the source, TCR beta CDR3 regions were amplified. An initial round of RT-PCR targeting the TCR CDR3 relied on the HTBI primer set. In TCRdb, the multiplex PCR reads were re-called with MiXCR into one record per CDR3 protein. The repertoire holds hundreds of thousands of distinct CDR3 sequences, with 13% as singletons.

This clonotype was sampled from a woman aged 18-35 years with Graves' hyperthyroidism. Sequencing was carried out using blood. The gene calls are TRBV5-1 and TRBJ1-2, with a tentative D call TRBD1 (5 bases). This CDR3 reads CASSLGRGHYGYTF. CDR3 nucleotides: TGCGCCAGCAGCTTAGGGAGGGGACACTATGGCTACACCTTC.